This T cell receptor (beta chain) was observed in a study of T cell clones after liver transplantation. Study-level information: Samples came from ITN030ST, which attempted immunosuppression withdrawal within 2 years of liver transplantation. A pre-transplant mixed lymphocyte reaction with TCRbeta sequencing defined graft-donor-reactive clones followed in post-transplant blood. Subjects received no induction therapy and standard immunosuppression until randomization at 12-24 months post-transplant. Study conclusions and caveats: Conclusions were preliminary, with small, heterogeneous patient groups.

Concerning this clone itself: Its antigen is unknown.

TCRdb's table, derived via immunoSEQ multiplex PCR, lists solely in-frame clones and lacks some. The table records roughly 19,000 clones, about 77% of them present only once. Trimming cost V 0 bases and J 2 bases, with 13 bases left between them. This CDR3 has 15 residues. Germline values: CDR1 GTSNPN, CDR2 SVGIG (reference sequence). The sequenced sample was CD8+ T cells from blood, obtained roughly 55 months after liver transplant. V gene TRBV30 combines with J gene TRBJ1-2; D is undetermined. The sequence was obtained from a human patient who received a liver transplant. Some T cells may be transferred from the graft donor. CDR3 region: CAWSVLSFTNYGYTF. CDR3 coding DNA: TGTGCCTGGAGTGTCCTGTCGTTTACCAACTATGGCTACACCTTC.